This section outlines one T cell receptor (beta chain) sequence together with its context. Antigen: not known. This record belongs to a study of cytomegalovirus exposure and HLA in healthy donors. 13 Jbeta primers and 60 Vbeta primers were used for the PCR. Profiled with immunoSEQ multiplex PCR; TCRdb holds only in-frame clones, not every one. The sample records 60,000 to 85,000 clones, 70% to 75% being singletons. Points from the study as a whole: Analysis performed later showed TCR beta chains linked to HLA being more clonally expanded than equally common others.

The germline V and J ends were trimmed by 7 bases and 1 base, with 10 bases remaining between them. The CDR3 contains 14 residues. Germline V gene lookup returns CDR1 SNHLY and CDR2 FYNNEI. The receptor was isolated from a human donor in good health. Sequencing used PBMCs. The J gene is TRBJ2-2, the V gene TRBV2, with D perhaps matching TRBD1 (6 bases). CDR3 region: CASILTGNTGELFF. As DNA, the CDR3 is TGTGCCAGCATCTTGACAGGGAACACCGGGGAGCTGTTTTTT.